These T cell receptor beta chains were read from a single sample in a study of cytomegalovirus exposure and HLA in healthy donors. Sequenced by immunoSEQ multiplex PCR; TCRdb stores in-frame clones only, minus some. In the table there are 100,000 to 150,000 clones, 10% of which are singletons. Sequencing was done on a sample of PBMCs. These receptors all stem from a woman aged 18-29 years in good health and CMV-seropositive. Each CDR3 is given with its conserved first and last residue. The D gene is left open where the match is weak. Part of the rows lack a size; the others show once, few, many or a class for expanded clones.

V gene,D gene,J gene,clone size,CDR3 protein,CDR3 DNA
TRBV7-9,-,TRBJ2-7,few,CASSLESGFEQYF,TGTGCCAGCAGCTTAGAATCGGGGTTCGAGCAGTACTTC
TRBV7-6,-,TRBJ1-5,-,CASSLVQGNQPQHF,TGTGCCAGCAGCTTAGTGCAGGGCAATCAGCCCCAGCATTTT
TRBV5-1,-,TRBJ2-1,-,CASSTLTGAVNEQFF,TGCGCCAGCAGCACTTTAACGGGAGCGGTCAATGAGCAGTTCTTC
TRBV4-1,TRBD1,TRBJ2-5,few,CASSQDLDRGWEAQYF,TGCGCCAGCAGCCAAGATCTTGACAGGGGGTGGGAGGCCCAGTACTTC
TRBV30,TRBD1,TRBJ1-5,-,CAWSVSQGRGPGQPQHF,TGTGCCTGGAGTGTGAGCCAGGGCAGGGGGCCAGGTCAGCCCCAGCATTTT
TRBV6-5,-,TRBJ2-7,-,CASSLGLVSYEQYF,TGTGCCAGCAGCCTGGGTCTAGTCTCCTACGAGCAGTACTTC
TRBV2,-,TRBJ1-2,-,CASSGGQPFGYTF,TGTGCCAGCAGCGGTGGACAGCCCTTCGGCTACACCTTC
TRBV10-2,TRBD2,TRBJ2-1,few,CASSEPIGLAFYNEQFF,TGCGCCAGCAGTGAACCCATCGGACTAGCGTTCTACAATGAGCAGTTCTTC
TRBV25-1,-,TRBJ2-3,-,CASSIIDSRPADTQYF,TGTGCCAGCAGCATAATTGACTCAAGACCGGCAGATACGCAGTATTTT
TRBV19,-,TRBJ1-2,few,CASSTQGSGSGGYTF,TGTGCCAGTAGTACCCAAGGGAGTGGTTCGGGTGGCTACACCTTC
TRBV28,-,TRBJ1-5,few,CASSITGGQPQHF,TGTGCCAGCAGTATAACGGGTGGTCAGCCCCAGCATTTT
TRBV5-6,-,TRBJ1-2,-,CASSFGNDYDYTF,TGTGCCAGCAGCTTCGGAAACGACTATGACTACACCTTC
TRBV9,-,TRBJ1-4,few,CASSAGVYTNEKLFF,TGTGCCAGCAGCGCCGGGGTATACACTAATGAAAAACTGTTTTTT
TRBV6-1,-,TRBJ1-2,few,CASSEAVRGNYTF,TGTGCCAGCAGTGAAGCCGTCAGGGGAAACTACACCTTC
TRBV25-1,-,TRBJ1-4,few,CASSEGGFGEKLFF,TGTGCCAGCAGTGAAGGGGGCTTCGGGGAAAAACTGTTTTTT
TRBV30,-,TRBJ1-1,-,CAWSYSGNTEAFF,TGTGCCTGGAGTTATTCGGGGAACACTGAAGCTTTCTTT
TRBV6-1,-,TRBJ1-1,few,CASSYDIGHSTEAFF,TGTGCCAGCAGCTACGACATTGGACATTCCACTGAAGCTTTCTTT
TRBV5-1,TRBD1,TRBJ1-1,few,CASRDSLNTEAFF,TGCGCCAGCCGGGACAGCCTGAACACTGAAGCTTTCTTT
TRBV14,TRBD1,TRBJ1-2,few,CASSPPGQPYGYTF,TGTGCCAGCAGCCCGCCGGGACAGCCCTATGGCTACACCTTC
TRBV7-2,TRBD1,TRBJ1-1,few,CASSPGAGGRTEAFF,TGTGCCAGCAGCCCAGGTGCAGGGGGCAGGACTGAAGCTTTCTTT
TRBV4-2,-,TRBJ2-7,-,CASSQEVRAATEQYF,TGTGCCAGCAGCCAAGAAGTCCGAGCGGCCACGGAGCAGTACTTC
TRBV18,-,TRBJ2-3,-,CASSPTTGGVSSTDTQYF,TGTGCCAGCTCACCTACGACTGGCGGAGTCTCTAGCACAGATACGCAGTATTTT
TRBV10-3,-,TRBJ1-4,-,CAISESGGSAEKLFF,TGTGCCATCAGTGAGTCGGGGGGTAGTGCTGAAAAACTGTTTTTT
TRBV9,TRBD2,TRBJ2-3,few,CASSVASGMDTQYF,TGTGCCAGCAGCGTAGCTAGCGGGATGGATACGCAGTATTTT
TRBV4-2,-,TRBJ2-2,-,CASSQDTGNTGELFF,TGTGCCAGCAGCCAAGATACAGGAAACACCGGGGAGCTGTTTTTT
TRBV2,-,TRBJ2-2,-,CANSGLNTGELFF,TGTGCCAATAGCGGCTTGAACACCGGGGAGCTGTTTTTT
TRBV9,TRBD1,TRBJ2-1,-,CASSVEAGGAYNEQFF,TGTGCCAGCAGCGTAGAGGCAGGGGGCGCCTACAATGAGCAGTTCTTC
TRBV11-2,TRBD2,TRBJ2-5,-,CASSPPAGGETQYF,TGTGCCAGCAGCCCACCGGCGGGAGGAGAGACCCAGTACTTC
TRBV29-1,TRBD2,TRBJ2-2,few,CSGGRASGSIWDTGELFF,TGCAGCGGGGGGCGAGCTAGCGGGAGTATTTGGGACACCGGGGAGCTGTTTTTT
TRBV6-5,TRBD1,TRBJ1-5,few,CASRQGFSQPQHF,TGTGCCAGTAGACAGGGATTTAGTCAGCCCCAGCATTTT
TRBV27,-,TRBJ1-1,few,CASSLEGGGTEAFF,TGTGCCAGCAGTTTGGAGGGAGGGGGCACTGAAGCTTTCTTT
TRBV7-8,-,TRBJ1-2,few,CASSLRGDGYTF,TGTGCCAGCAGCCTCAGGGGAGATGGCTACACCTTC
TRBV10-1,TRBD1,TRBJ1-2,-,CASRVPGTGGQRKYGYTF,TGCGCCAGCAGAGTTCCCGGGACAGGGGGCCAAAGAAAGTATGGCTACACCTTC
TRBV2,-,TRBJ1-1,few,CASSESLTNTEAFF,TGTGCCAGCAGTGAAAGCCTCACCAACACTGAAGCTTTCTTT
TRBV2,-,TRBJ2-1,few,CASSYTANAQFF,TGTGCCAGCAGTTATACAGCCAATGCGCAGTTCTTC
TRBV5-4,-,TRBJ1-1,-,CASSLTTAGESFF,TGTGCCAGCAGCTTGACAACAGCCGGGGAGTCTTTCTTT
TRBV9,TRBD1,TRBJ2-7,few,CASSAGQGVYEQYF,TGTGCCAGCAGCGCCGGACAGGGGGTATACGAGCAGTACTTC
TRBV7-2,TRBD1,TRBJ1-1,-,CASSKTGTANTEAFF,TGTGCCAGCAGCAAGACCGGGACAGCGAACACTGAAGCTTTCTTT